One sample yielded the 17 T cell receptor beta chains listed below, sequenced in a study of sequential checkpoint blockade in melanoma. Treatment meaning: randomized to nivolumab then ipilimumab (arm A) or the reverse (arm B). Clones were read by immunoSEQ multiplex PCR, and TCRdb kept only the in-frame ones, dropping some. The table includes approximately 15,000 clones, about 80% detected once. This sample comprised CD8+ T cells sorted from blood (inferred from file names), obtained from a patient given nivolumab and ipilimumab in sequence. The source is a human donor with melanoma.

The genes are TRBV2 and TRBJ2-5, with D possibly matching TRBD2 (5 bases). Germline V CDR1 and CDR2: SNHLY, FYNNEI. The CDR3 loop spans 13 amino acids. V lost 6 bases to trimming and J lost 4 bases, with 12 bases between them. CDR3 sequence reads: CASRIEGGETQYF. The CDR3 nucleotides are TGTGCCAGCAGAATCGAGGGTGGAGAGACCCAGTACTTC.

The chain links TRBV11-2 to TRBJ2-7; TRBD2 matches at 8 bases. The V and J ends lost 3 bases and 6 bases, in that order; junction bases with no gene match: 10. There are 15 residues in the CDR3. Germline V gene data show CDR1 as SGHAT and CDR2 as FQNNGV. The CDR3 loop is CASSFGGLASREQYF. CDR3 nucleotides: TGTGCCAGCAGCTTCGGAGGACTAGCAAGCCGCGAGCAGTACTTC.

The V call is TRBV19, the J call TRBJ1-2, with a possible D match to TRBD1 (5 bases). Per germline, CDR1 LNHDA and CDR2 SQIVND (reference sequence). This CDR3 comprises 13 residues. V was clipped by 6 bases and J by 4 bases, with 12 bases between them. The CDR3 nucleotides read TGTGCCAGTAGCCTGACAGAGGTCTATGGCTACACCTTC. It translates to CASSLTEVYGYTF.

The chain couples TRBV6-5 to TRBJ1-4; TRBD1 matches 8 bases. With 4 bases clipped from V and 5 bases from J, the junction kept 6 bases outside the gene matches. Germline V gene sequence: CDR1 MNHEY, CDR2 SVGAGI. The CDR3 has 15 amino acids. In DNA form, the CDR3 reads TGTGCCAGCAGTTCCCTACAGGGGGGAAATGAAAAACTGTTTTTT. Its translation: CASSSLQGGNEKLFF.

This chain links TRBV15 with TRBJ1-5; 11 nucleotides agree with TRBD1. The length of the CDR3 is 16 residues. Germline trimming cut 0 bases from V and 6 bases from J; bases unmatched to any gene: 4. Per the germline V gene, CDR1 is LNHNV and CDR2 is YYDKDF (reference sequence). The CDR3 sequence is CATSRERTGGTQPQHF. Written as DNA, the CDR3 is TGTGCCACCAGCAGAGAGCGGACAGGGGGCACTCAGCCCCAGCATTTT.

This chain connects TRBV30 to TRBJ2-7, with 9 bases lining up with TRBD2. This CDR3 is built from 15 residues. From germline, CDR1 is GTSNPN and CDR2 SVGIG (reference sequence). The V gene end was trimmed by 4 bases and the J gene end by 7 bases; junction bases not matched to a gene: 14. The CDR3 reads CAWKSGTSIWEEQYF. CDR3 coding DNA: TGTGCCTGGAAATCCGGGACTAGCATCTGGGAAGAGCAGTACTTC.

In DNA form, the CDR3 reads TGCGCCAGCAGCGAAATCTATGCGAGCTCCTACGAGCAGTACTTC. It yields the protein CASSEIYASSYEQYF. This rearrangement joins TRBV4-1 to TRBJ2-7, with no clear D. CDR3 size: 15 residues. Trimming cost V 5 bases and J 0 bases, with 14 bases left between them. Looked up from germline, CDR1 is MGHRA and CDR2 is YSYEKL.

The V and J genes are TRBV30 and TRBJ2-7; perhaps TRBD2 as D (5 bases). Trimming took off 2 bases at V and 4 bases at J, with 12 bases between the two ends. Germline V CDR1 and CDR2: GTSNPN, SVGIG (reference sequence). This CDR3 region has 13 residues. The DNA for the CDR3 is TGTGCCTGGAGTTTGGCGGAGGATTACGAGCAGTACTTC. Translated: CAWSLAEDYEQYF.

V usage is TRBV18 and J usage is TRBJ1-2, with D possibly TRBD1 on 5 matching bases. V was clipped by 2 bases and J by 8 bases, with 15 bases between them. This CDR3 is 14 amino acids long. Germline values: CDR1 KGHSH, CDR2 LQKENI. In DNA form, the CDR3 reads TGTGCCAGCTCACCAGAGGTCAGGGCACGCGGCTACACCTTC. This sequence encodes CASSPEVRARGYTF.

CDR3: CATSRLKPGQGAGANVLTF. The CDR3 nucleotides read TGTGCCACCAGCAGACTTAAACCGGGACAAGGTGCGGGGGCCAACGTCCTGACTTTC. The V and J genes are TRBV15 and TRBJ2-6; a weak D match, TRBD1 (6 bases). CDR1 is LNHNV and CDR2 is YYDKDF in the germline V gene (reference sequence). Trimming left V 2 bases short and J 4 bases short, with 21 bases between. The CDR3 length is 19 residues.

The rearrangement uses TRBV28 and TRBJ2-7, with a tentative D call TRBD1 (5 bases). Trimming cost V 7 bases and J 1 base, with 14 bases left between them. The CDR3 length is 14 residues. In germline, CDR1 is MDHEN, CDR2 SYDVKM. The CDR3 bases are TGTGCCAGCAACCCCTGGGGCGGTTCCTACGAGCAGTACTTC. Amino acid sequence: CASNPWGGSYEQYF.

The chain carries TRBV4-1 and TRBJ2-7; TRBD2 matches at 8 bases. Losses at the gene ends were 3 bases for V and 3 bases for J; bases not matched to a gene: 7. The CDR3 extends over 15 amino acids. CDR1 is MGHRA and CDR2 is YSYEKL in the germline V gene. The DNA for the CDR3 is TGCGCCAGCAGCCATGTCGGGGGGGGTCTCTACGAGCAGTACTTC. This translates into CASSHVGGGLYEQYF.

Here the CDR3 reads CASTHGGSPGTEAFF. CDR3 DNA sequence: TGTGCCAGCACCCACGGTGGCTCCCCGGGGACTGAAGCTTTCTTT. V usage is TRBV7-2 and J usage is TRBJ1-1, with D uncertain. CDR1 SGHTA and CDR2 FQGNSA come from the germline V gene. Deletions cut 7 bases from V and 5 bases from J, with 20 bases between. This CDR3 comprises 15 residues.

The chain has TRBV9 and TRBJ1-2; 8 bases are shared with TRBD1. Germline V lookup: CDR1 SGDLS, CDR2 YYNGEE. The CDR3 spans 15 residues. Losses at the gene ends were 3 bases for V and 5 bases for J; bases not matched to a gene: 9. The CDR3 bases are TGTGCCAGCAGCGACGGACAGGGAGGCTTTTATGGCTACACCTTC. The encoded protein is CASSDGQGGFYGYTF.

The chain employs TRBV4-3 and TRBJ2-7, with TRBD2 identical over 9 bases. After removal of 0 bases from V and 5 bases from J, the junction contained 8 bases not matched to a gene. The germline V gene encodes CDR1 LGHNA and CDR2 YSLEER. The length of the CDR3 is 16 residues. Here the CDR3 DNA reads TGCGCCAGCAGCCAAGATCCGGCGGGAGGGCCCGACGAGCAGTACTTC. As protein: CASSQDPAGGPDEQYF.

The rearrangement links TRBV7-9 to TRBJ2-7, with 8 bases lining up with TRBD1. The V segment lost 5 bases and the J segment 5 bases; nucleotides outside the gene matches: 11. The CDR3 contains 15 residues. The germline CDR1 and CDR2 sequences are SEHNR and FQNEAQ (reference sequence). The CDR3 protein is CASSQSNRGLNEQYF. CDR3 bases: TGTGCCAGCAGCCAATCCAACAGGGGGTTAAACGAGCAGTACTTC.

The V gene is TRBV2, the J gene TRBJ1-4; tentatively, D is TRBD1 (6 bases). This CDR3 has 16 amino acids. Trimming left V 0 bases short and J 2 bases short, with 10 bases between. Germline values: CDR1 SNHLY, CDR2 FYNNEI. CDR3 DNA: TGTGCCAGCAGTGAAGCTCTGGGGGCGACTAATGAAAAACTGTTTTTT. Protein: CASSEALGATNEKLFF.